This is a list of T cell receptor beta chains from one sample in a study of blood T cell repertoires in COVID-19. Method: immunoSEQ multiplex PCR; TCRdb's copy keeps in-frame clones and lacks some. The repertoire holds about 130,000 clones, with 88% as singletons. The sample taken for sequencing was peripheral blood. These receptors were collected from a man between 45 and 60 years old with acute or convalescent COVID-19. Both conserved end residues are part of each CDR3. Each record gives: D gene, clone size, V gene, J gene, CDR3 protein, CDR3 DNA. D genes are given only for firm matches. Where a row states a size, it is once, few, many or the class of an expanded clone; other rows omit it.

D gene: TRBD1; clone size: NA; V gene: TRBV5-1; J gene: TRBJ2-7; CDR3 protein: CASSPFPLTGTDREQYF; CDR3 DNA: TGCGCCAGCAGCCCCTTCCCCCTAACCGGGACAGACAGGGAGCAGTACTTC
D gene: NA; clone size: once; V gene: TRBV15; J gene: TRBJ1-3; CDR3 protein: CATSREAWGFGNTIYF; CDR3 DNA: TGTGCCACCAGCAGAGAGGCTTGGGGCTTCGGAAACACCATATATTTT
D gene: NA; clone size: NA; V gene: TRBV28; J gene: TRBJ1-1; CDR3 protein: CASTLAGVGWNTEAFF; CDR3 DNA: TGTGCCAGCACCCTAGCAGGGGTTGGATGGAACACTGAAGCTTTCTTT
D gene: NA; clone size: NA; V gene: TRBV14; J gene: TRBJ2-1; CDR3 protein: CASSRGIGSYNEQFF; CDR3 DNA: TGTGCCAGCAGCCGCGGGATCGGGTCCTACAATGAGCAGTTCTTC
D gene: TRBD2; clone size: NA; V gene: TRBV3-1/TRBV3-2; J gene: TRBJ2-1; CDR3 protein: CASTPRGLAFNEQFF; CDR3 DNA: TGTGCCAGCACCCCCCGGGGACTAGCGTTCAATGAGCAGTTCTTC
D gene: NA; clone size: NA; V gene: TRBV28; J gene: TRBJ1-2; CDR3 protein: CASSLLLTVYGYTF; CDR3 DNA: TGTGCCAGCAGTCTCCTCCTGACAGTCTATGGCTACACCTTC
D gene: TRBD2; clone size: NA; V gene: TRBV28; J gene: TRBJ2-1; CDR3 protein: CASNLLAGGGNEQFF; CDR3 DNA: TGTGCCAGCAACCTATTAGCGGGAGGGGGCAATGAGCAGTTCTTC
D gene: NA; clone size: NA; V gene: TRBV20-1; J gene: TRBJ1-4; CDR3 protein: CSALRSEKLFF; CDR3 DNA: TGCAGTGCCCTGAGATCTGAAAAACTGTTTTTT
D gene: NA; clone size: once; V gene: TRBV10-3; J gene: TRBJ2-1; CDR3 protein: CAIKAGSVSSYNEQFF; CDR3 DNA: TGTGCCATCAAAGCGGGTAGCGTAAGCTCCTACAATGAGCAGTTCTTC
D gene: NA; clone size: NA; V gene: TRBV5-1; J gene: TRBJ1-1; CDR3 protein: CASSLVGALENTEAFF; CDR3 DNA: TGCGCCAGCAGCTTGGTTGGCGCCCTAGAGAACACTGAAGCTTTCTTT
D gene: NA; clone size: NA; V gene: TRBV28; J gene: TRBJ2-7; CDR3 protein: CASKRGGPTYEQYF; CDR3 DNA: TGTGCCAGCAAAAGGGGGGGACCCACCTACGAGCAGTACTTC
D gene: TRBD1; clone size: NA; V gene: TRBV6-1; J gene: TRBJ2-1; CDR3 protein: CASSEVGQGNEQFF; CDR3 DNA: TGTGCCAGCAGTGAAGTGGGACAGGGCAATGAGCAGTTCTTC
D gene: NA; clone size: NA; V gene: TRBV11-1; J gene: TRBJ2-5; CDR3 protein: CASSLWGVETQYF; CDR3 DNA: TGTGCCAGCAGCTTATGGGGGGTCGAGACCCAGTACTTC